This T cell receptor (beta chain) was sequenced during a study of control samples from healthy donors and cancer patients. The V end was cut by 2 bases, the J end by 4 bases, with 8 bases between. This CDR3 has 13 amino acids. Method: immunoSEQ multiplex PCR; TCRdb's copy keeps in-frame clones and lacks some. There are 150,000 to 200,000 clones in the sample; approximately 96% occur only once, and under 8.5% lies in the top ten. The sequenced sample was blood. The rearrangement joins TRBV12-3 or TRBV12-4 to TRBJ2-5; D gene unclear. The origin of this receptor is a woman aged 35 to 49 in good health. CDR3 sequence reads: CASSLYAGETQYF. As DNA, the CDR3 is TGTGCCAGCAGTTTATATGCAGGAGAGACCCAGTACTTC.